Listed below are T cell receptor beta chains from one sample, sequenced in a study of siplizumab effects on memory and regulatory T cells. TCRdb's table, derived via immunoSEQ multiplex PCR, lists solely in-frame clones and lacks some. The repertoire includes about 50,000 clones, nearly 95% of them detected once, and under 20% sits in the top ten. The sequenced sample consisted of CD8+ T cells sorted from blood. The receptors here all came from a human donor in good health. The CDR3 runs from the conserved cysteine through the conserved F or W. Fields, in order: D gene, J gene, clone size, V gene, CDR3 protein, CDR3 DNA. A D gene is named only where the DNA matches it firmly. A clone size is listed for some rows: how often the clone was seen (once, few, many), or a class if it is expanded.

D gene: TRBD1
J gene: TRBJ2-7
clone size: once
V gene: TRBV7-9
CDR3 protein: CASSSGTGSEQYF
CDR3 DNA: TGTGCCAGCAGCTCAGGGACAGGGTCCGAGCAGTACTTC

D gene: .
J gene: TRBJ2-1
clone size: .
V gene: TRBV27
CDR3 protein: CASSHLLTAYNEQFF
CDR3 DNA: TGTGCCAGCAGCCACCTCTTGACAGCCTACAATGAGCAGTTCTTC

D gene: .
J gene: TRBJ2-7
clone size: .
V gene: TRBV7-2
CDR3 protein: CASSLVAVGEQYF
CDR3 DNA: TGTGCCAGCAGCTTAGTGGCGGTGGGCGAGCAGTACTTC

D gene: TRBD2
J gene: TRBJ2-7
clone size: .
V gene: TRBV11-2
CDR3 protein: CASSPYPGTSPKDTYEQYF
CDR3 DNA: TGTGCCAGCAGCCCCTACCCAGGGACTAGTCCGAAAGACACCTACGAGCAGTACTTC

D gene: .
J gene: TRBJ2-5
clone size: .
V gene: TRBV2
CDR3 protein: CASSYREETQYF
CDR3 DNA: TGTGCCAGCAGCTACAGGGAAGAGACCCAGTACTTC

D gene: .
J gene: TRBJ2-1
clone size: .
V gene: TRBV7-6
CDR3 protein: CASSLAANEQFF
CDR3 DNA: TGTGCCAGCAGCTTGGCGGCAAATGAGCAGTTCTTC

D gene: TRBD2
J gene: TRBJ2-1
clone size: .
V gene: TRBV27
CDR3 protein: CASSLTGLAAYNEQFF
CDR3 DNA: TGTGCCAGCAGTTTAACGGGACTAGCGGCTTACAATGAGCAGTTCTTC

D gene: TRBD2
J gene: TRBJ2-1
clone size: .
V gene: TRBV27
CDR3 protein: CASTRTSGISLVDNEQFF
CDR3 DNA: TGTGCCAGCACACGGACTAGCGGGATTTCCTTAGTGGACAATGAGCAGTTCTTC

D gene: .
J gene: TRBJ2-3
clone size: .
V gene: TRBV6-1
CDR3 protein: CASSELDRLLDTQYF
CDR3 DNA: TGTGCCAGCAGTGAATTGGACCGCTTGCTCGATACGCAGTATTTT

D gene: TRBD2
J gene: TRBJ2-5
clone size: .
V gene: TRBV19
CDR3 protein: CASRPLAGQETQYF
CDR3 DNA: TGTGCCAGTAGGCCGCTAGCGGGGCAAGAGACCCAGTACTTC

D gene: .
J gene: TRBJ2-1
clone size: .
V gene: TRBV27
CDR3 protein: CASGPRPLGHNEQFF
CDR3 DNA: TGTGCCAGCGGCCCCCGCCCCCTCGGCCACAATGAGCAGTTCTTC

D gene: TRBD1
J gene: TRBJ2-3
clone size: .
V gene: TRBV2
CDR3 protein: CASNRQGGVPTDTQYF
CDR3 DNA: TGTGCCAGCAATAGACAGGGCGGAGTGCCCACAGATACGCAGTATTTT

D gene: TRBD1
J gene: TRBJ1-2
clone size: once
V gene: TRBV27
CDR3 protein: CASWTGGGYTF
CDR3 DNA: TGTGCCAGCTGGACAGGGGGAGGCTACACCTTC

D gene: .
J gene: TRBJ2-2
clone size: .
V gene: TRBV30
CDR3 protein: CAWRSLYHRNTGELFF
CDR3 DNA: TGTGCCTGGAGGTCGCTCTATCATAGAAACACCGGGGAGCTGTTTTTT

D gene: .
J gene: TRBJ2-1
clone size: .
V gene: TRBV7-9
CDR3 protein: CASSPPPGSSYNEQFF
CDR3 DNA: TGTGCCAGCAGCCCCCCTCCCGGCAGCTCCTACAATGAGCAGTTCTTC

D gene: .
J gene: TRBJ1-5
clone size: .
V gene: TRBV28
CDR3 protein: CASRVTGLHQPQHF
CDR3 DNA: TGTGCCAGCAGGGTTACAGGGCTTCATCAGCCCCAGCATTTT

D gene: .
J gene: TRBJ2-1
clone size: .
V gene: TRBV11-2
CDR3 protein: CASSPPGSRDEQFF
CDR3 DNA: TGTGCCAGCAGCCCCCCGGGAAGTAGAGATGAGCAGTTCTTC

D gene: TRBD1
J gene: TRBJ2-7
clone size: .
V gene: TRBV27
CDR3 protein: CASSVGTDPSYEQYF
CDR3 DNA: TGTGCCAGCAGTGTAGGGACAGATCCCTCCTACGAGCAGTACTTC

D gene: TRBD2
J gene: TRBJ2-7
clone size: .
V gene: TRBV7-8
CDR3 protein: CASSQKQGTSGYEQYF
CDR3 DNA: TGTGCCAGCAGCCAGAAGCAGGGGACTAGCGGGTACGAGCAGTACTTC

D gene: .
J gene: TRBJ2-3
clone size: .
V gene: TRBV10-2
CDR3 protein: CASSERQSTDTQYF
CDR3 DNA: TGCGCCAGCAGTGAGCGGCAGAGCACAGATACGCAGTATTTT

D gene: .
J gene: TRBJ1-5
clone size: .
V gene: TRBV5-1
CDR3 protein: CASSLNSLNQPQHF
CDR3 DNA: TGCGCCAGCAGCTTGAACAGCCTTAATCAGCCCCAGCATTTT

D gene: .
J gene: TRBJ1-2
clone size: .
V gene: TRBV9
CDR3 protein: CASSETSNYGYTF
CDR3 DNA: TGTGCCAGCAGCGAGACCAGTAACTATGGCTACACCTTC

D gene: TRBD2
J gene: TRBJ2-1
clone size: .
V gene: TRBV9
CDR3 protein: CASSPSGTYNEQFF
CDR3 DNA: TGTGCCAGCAGCCCTAGCGGGACCTACAATGAGCAGTTCTTC

D gene: TRBD1
J gene: TRBJ1-3
clone size: .
V gene: TRBV7-9
CDR3 protein: CASSLNTGQAMNTIYF
CDR3 DNA: TGTGCCAGCAGCTTAAATACCGGACAGGCCATGAACACCATATATTTT

D gene: .
J gene: TRBJ2-2
clone size: .
V gene: TRBV19
CDR3 protein: CASTTRDNTGELFF
CDR3 DNA: TGTGCCAGTACCACCCGGGACAACACCGGGGAGCTGTTTTTT

D gene: .
J gene: TRBJ2-1
clone size: .
V gene: TRBV4-1
CDR3 protein: CASSQLGNNEQFF
CDR3 DNA: TGCGCCAGCAGCCAATTAGGTAACAATGAGCAGTTCTTC

D gene: TRBD2
J gene: TRBJ2-1
clone size: .
V gene: TRBV5-6
CDR3 protein: CASSTSGSGSNEQFF
CDR3 DNA: TGTGCCAGCAGCACTAGCGGGAGTGGTTCTAATGAGCAGTTCTTC

D gene: .
J gene: TRBJ2-6
clone size: once
V gene: TRBV27
CDR3 protein: CASSLNLVWDRGLTAGANVLTF
CDR3 DNA: TGTGCCAGCAGTCTCAACCTGGTGTGGGACCGGGGCCTTACGGCTGGGGCCAACGTCCTGACTTTC

D gene: .
J gene: TRBJ2-2
clone size: .
V gene: TRBV27
CDR3 protein: CASSSGTRVMPAGELFF
CDR3 DNA: TGTGCCAGCAGTTCGGGGACGAGAGTTATGCCCGCCGGGGAGCTGTTTTTT

D gene: .
J gene: TRBJ2-3
clone size: .
V gene: TRBV10-2
CDR3 protein: CASSEDMSRDTQYF
CDR3 DNA: TGCGCCAGCAGCGAGGACATGTCACGCGATACGCAGTATTTT

D gene: .
J gene: TRBJ2-7
clone size: .
V gene: TRBV10-3
CDR3 protein: CAISESIYGGTPLGEQYF
CDR3 DNA: TGTGCCATCAGTGAGTCAATATACGGAGGGACACCCTTGGGGGAGCAGTACTTC

D gene: .
J gene: TRBJ2-1
clone size: .
V gene: TRBV27
CDR3 protein: CASSNPGGNEQFF
CDR3 DNA: TGTGCCAGCAGCAATCCTGGGGGGAATGAGCAGTTCTTC

D gene: TRBD1
J gene: TRBJ2-2
clone size: .
V gene: TRBV5-1
CDR3 protein: CASSLGQGDVGELFF
CDR3 DNA: TGCGCCAGCAGCCTAGGACAGGGGGACGTCGGGGAGCTGTTTTTT